This T cell receptor (beta chain) emerged from a study of blood T cells in healthy people across ages. General observations from the study: The CMV status of each donor remained undetermined, and this could have confounded shifts in expanded clonotypes. The authors considered diversity estimates from one million T cells to be underestimates. Getting older went along with TCR beta diversity per million T cells dropping roughly linearly.

The use of a sample-barcoded 5' primer and a J-beta primer mix characterized a second PCR of about 6 to 11 cycles. TCRdb used MiXCR to reprocess the 5' RACE reads, holding one entry per CDR3 protein. Of about 900,000 distinct CDR3 sequences detected, around 62% appear once; the ten largest clones hold around a quarter. As concerns this clonotype: Its antigen is unidentified.

Each sample yielded at least 5 micrograms of PBMC total RNA. In germline, CDR1 is KGHDR, CDR2 SFDVKD. The CDR3 is 14 amino acids. Trimming took off 1 base at V and 4 bases at J, with 8 bases between the two ends. This clonotype originated in a man aged 25 to 40 in good health. This chain links TRBV24-1 with TRBJ2-3; TRBD2 might be the D (5 bases). The sequencing input was blood. CDR3 amino acids: CATSDFSSSDTQYF. The CDR3 nucleotides read TGTGCCACCAGTGATTTTTCTAGCTCAGATACGCAGTATTTT.